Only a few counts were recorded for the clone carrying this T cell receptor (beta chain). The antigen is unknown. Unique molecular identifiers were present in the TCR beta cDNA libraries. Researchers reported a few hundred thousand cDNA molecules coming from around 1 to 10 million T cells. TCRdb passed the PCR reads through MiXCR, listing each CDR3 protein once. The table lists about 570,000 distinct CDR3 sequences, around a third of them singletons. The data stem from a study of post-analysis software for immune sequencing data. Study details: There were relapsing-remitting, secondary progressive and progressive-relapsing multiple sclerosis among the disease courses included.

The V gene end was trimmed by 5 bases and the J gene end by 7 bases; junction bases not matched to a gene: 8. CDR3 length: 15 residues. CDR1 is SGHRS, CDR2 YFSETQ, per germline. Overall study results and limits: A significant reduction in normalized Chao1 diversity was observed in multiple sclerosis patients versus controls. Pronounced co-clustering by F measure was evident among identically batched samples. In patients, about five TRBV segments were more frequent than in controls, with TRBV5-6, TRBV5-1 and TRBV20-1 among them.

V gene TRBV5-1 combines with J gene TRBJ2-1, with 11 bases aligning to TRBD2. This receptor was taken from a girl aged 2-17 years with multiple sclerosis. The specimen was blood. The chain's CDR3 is CASRFTSGGLNEQFF. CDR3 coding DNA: TGCGCCAGCAGATTCACTAGCGGGGGTTTAAATGAGCAGTTCTTC. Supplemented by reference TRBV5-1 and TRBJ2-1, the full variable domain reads KAGVTQTPRYLIKTRGQQVTLSCSPISGHRSVSWYQQTPGQGLQFLFEYFSETQRNKGNFPGRFSGRQFSNSRSEMNVSTLELGDSALYLCASRFTSGGLNEQFFGPGTRLTVL.